The T cell receptor beta chain under discussion was sequenced for a study of cytomegalovirus exposure and HLA in healthy donors. The CDR3 spans 16 residues. The germline V gene has CDR1 MNHEY and CDR2 SVGAGI. V lost 3 bases, J lost 4 bases, and 15 bases lay in between. PCR amplification relied on 60 Vbeta primers (plus 13 Jbeta primers). Sequencing was performed with immunoSEQ multiplex PCR; in TCRdb, only in-frame clones are kept and a portion is missing. The table has roughly 150,000 clones, around 85% seen once; the top ten hold about 1.5%. This clonotype originated in a man aged 50 or older in good health and CMV-seropositive. What was sequenced was PBMCs. The chain recombines TRBV6-5 with TRBJ2-2; D might be TRBD2 (6 bases). CDR3 sequence: CASSYSGRSPTGELFF. In DNA form, the CDR3 reads TGTGCCAGCAGTTATTCCGGGAGAAGCCCCACCGGGGAGCTGTTTTTT.